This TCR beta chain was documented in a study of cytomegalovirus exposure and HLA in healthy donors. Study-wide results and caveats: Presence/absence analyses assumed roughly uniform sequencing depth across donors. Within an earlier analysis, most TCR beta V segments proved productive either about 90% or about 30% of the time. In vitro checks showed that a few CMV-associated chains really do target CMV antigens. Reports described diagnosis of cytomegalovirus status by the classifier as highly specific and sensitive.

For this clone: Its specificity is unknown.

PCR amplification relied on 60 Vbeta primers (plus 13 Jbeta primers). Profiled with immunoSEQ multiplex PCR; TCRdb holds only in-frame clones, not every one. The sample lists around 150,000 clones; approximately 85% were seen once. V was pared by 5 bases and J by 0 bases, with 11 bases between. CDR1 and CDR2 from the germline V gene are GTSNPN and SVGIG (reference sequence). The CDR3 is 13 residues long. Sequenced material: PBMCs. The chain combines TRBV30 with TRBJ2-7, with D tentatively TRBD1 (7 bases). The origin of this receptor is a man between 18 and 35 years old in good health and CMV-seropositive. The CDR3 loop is CAWQGGVSYEQYF. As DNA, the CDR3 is TGTGCCTGGCAGGGGGGAGTCTCCTACGAGCAGTACTTC.